This T cell receptor (beta chain) appears in the sequencing data of a study of blood T cell repertoires in COVID-19. Study overall: The samples span acute and convalescent COVID-19 from the United States, Italy and Spain.

Germline loops: CDR1 SGHRS, CDR2 YFSETQ. V trimming: 4 bases; J trimming: 4 bases; junction bases outside the gene matches: 2. The CDR3 loop spans 13 amino acids. TCRdb's table, derived via immunoSEQ multiplex PCR, lists solely in-frame clones and lacks some. This sample yields about 48,000 clones, of which more than 70% are seen a single time; 5.5% to 7.5% belongs to the top ten. The sample taken for sequencing was peripheral blood. The sequence came from a woman aged 60-75 years with acute or convalescent COVID-19. This chain links TRBV5-1 with TRBJ1-1, with 9 bases that match TRBD1. The CDR3 protein is CASSGTGSTEAFF. The CDR3, as DNA: TGCGCCAGCAGCGGGACAGGGAGCACTGAAGCTTTCTTT. The whole variable domain, remainder taken from reference TRBV5-1 and TRBJ1-1, is KAGVTQTPRYLIKTRGQQVTLSCSPISGHRSVSWYQQTPGQGLQFLFEYFSETQRNKGNFPGRFSGRQFSNSRSEMNVSTLELGDSALYLCASSGTGSTEAFFGQGTRLTVV.